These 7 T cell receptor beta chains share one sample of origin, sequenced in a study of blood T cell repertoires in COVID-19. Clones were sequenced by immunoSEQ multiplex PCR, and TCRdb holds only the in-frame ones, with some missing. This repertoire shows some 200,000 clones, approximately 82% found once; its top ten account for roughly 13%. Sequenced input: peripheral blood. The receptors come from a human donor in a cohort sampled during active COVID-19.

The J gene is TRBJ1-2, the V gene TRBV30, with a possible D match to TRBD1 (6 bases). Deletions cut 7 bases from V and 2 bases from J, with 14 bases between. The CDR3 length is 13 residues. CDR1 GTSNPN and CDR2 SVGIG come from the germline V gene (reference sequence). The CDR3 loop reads CASVGGANYGYTF. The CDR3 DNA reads TGTGCCTCAGTTGGGGGGGCCAACTATGGCTACACCTTC.

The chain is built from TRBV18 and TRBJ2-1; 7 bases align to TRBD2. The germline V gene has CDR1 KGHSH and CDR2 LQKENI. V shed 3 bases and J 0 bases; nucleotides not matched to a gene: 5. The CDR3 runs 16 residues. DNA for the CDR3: TGTGCCAGCTCACCGGCGGGGGAGAGCTCCTACAATGAGCAGTTCTTC. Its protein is CASSPAGESSYNEQFF.

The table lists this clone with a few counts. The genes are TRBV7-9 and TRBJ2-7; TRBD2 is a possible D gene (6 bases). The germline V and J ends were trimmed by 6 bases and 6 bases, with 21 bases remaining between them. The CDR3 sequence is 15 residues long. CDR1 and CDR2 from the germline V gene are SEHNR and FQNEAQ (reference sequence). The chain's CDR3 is CASSLPRTGSSEQYF. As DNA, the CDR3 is TGTGCCAGCAGTTTACCTCGGACCGGGAGCTCCGAGCAGTACTTC.

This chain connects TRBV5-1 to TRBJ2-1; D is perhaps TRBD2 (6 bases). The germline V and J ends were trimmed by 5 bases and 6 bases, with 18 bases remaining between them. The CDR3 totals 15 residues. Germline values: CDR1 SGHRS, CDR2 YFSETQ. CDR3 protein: CASSLDSYGGNEQFF. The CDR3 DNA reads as TGCGCCAGCAGTTTAGACTCCTACGGGGGCAATGAGCAGTTCTTC.

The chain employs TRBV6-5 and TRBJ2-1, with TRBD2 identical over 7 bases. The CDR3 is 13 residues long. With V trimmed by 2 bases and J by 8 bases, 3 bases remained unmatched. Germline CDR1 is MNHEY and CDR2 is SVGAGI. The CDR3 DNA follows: TGTGCCAGCAGTTACGCGGGAGTGGATGAGCAGTTCTTC. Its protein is CASSYAGVDEQFF.

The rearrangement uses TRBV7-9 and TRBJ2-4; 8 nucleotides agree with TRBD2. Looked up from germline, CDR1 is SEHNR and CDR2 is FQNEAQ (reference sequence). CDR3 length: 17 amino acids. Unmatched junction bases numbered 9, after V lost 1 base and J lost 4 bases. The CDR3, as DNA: TGTGCCAGCAGCTTAGAGGGGGTAGCGGGGCCTAAAAACATTCAGTACTTC. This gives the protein CASSLEGVAGPKNIQYF.

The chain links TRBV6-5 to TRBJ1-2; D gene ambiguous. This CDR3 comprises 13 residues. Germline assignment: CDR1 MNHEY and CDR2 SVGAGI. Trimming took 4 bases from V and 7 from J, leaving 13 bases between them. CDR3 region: CASSSALEGGYTF. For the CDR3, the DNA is TGTGCCAGCAGTTCCGCTTTGGAGGGTGGCTACACCTTC.